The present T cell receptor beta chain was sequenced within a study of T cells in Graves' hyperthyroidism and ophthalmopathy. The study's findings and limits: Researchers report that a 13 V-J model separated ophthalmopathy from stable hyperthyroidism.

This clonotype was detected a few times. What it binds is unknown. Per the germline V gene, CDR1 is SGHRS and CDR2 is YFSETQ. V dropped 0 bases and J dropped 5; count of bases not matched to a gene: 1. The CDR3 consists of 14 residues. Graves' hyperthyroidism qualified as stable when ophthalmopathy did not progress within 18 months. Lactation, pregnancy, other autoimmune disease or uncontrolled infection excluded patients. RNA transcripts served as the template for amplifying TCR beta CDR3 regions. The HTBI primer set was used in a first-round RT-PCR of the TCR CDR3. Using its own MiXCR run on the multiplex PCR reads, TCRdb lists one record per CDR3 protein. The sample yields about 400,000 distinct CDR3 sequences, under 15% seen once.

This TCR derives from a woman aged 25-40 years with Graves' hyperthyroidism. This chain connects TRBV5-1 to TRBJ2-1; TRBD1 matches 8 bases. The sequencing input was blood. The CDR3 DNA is TGCGCCAGCAGCTTGGCGGACAGGGACAATGAGCAGTTCTTC. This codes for CASSLADRDNEQFF.